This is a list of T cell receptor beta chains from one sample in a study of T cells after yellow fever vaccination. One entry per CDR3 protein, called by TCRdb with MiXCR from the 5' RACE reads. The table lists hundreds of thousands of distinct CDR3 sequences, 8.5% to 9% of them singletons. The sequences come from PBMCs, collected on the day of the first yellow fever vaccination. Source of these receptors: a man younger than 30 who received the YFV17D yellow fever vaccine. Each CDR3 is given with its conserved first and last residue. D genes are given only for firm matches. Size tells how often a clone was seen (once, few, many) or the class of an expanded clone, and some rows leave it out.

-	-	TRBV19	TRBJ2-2	CASSNYSGELFF	TGTGCCAGTAGTAACTATTCCGGGGAGCTGTTTTTT
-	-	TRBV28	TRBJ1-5	CASSPPGARRNQPQHF	TGTGCCAGCAGTCCCCCGGGTGCAAGGCGCAATCAGCCCCAGCATTTT
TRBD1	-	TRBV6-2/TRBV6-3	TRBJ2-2	CASSLLGTGITGELFF	TGTGCCAGCAGCCTACTGGGGACAGGGATCACCGGGGAGCTGTTTTTT
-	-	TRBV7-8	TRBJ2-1	CASSPLGPYYNEQFF	TGTGCCAGCAGCCCCCTAGGGCCGTACTACAATGAGCAGTTCTTC
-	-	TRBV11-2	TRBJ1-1	CASSLVARGDTEAFF	TGTGCCAGCAGCTTAGTAGCCAGGGGCGACACTGAAGCTTTCTTT
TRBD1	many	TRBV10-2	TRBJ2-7	CASSDRRGTGGLEQYF	TGCGCCAGCAGTGATCGGAGGGGGACAGGGGGGCTCGAGCAGTACTTC
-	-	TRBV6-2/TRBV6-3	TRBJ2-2	CASSYSMKRKNTGELFF	TGTGCCAGCAGTTACTCGATGAAAAGAAAGAACACCGGGGAGCTGTTTTTT
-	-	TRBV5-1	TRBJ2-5	CASRRGTTETQYF	TGCGCCAGCAGGCGGGGAACAACAGAGACCCAGTACTTC
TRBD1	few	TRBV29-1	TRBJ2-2	CSVSGTGVSGELFF	TGCAGCGTTTCGGGGACAGGGGTATCCGGGGAGCTGTTTTTT
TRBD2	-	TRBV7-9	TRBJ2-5	CASSPLRGGLETQYF	TGTGCCAGCAGCCCGTTGCGGGGGGGCCTAGAGACCCAGTACTTC
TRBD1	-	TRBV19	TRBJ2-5	CASSMGQGSQETQYF	TGTGCCAGTAGTATGGGACAGGGCTCCCAAGAGACCCAGTACTTC
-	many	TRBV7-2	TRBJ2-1	CASSLVGSEQFF	TGTGCCAGCAGCTTAGTGGGGTCTGAGCAGTTCTTC
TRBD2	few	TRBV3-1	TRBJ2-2	CASSQPGGGTTGELFF	TGTGCCAGCAGCCAACCGGGGGGGGGCACCACCGGGGAGCTGTTTTTT
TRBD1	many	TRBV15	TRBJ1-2	CATSRPGQPYGYTF	TGTGCCACCAGCAGGCCGGGACAGCCGTATGGCTACACCTTC
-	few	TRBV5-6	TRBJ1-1	CASSLLGFGDTEAFF	TGTGCCAGCAGCTTGTTAGGGTTTGGAGACACTGAAGCTTTCTTT
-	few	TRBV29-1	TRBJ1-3	CSVSTGNTIYF	TGCAGCGTTTCCACAGGAAACACCATATATTTT
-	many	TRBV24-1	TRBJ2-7	CATSDLLHLYEYEQYF	TGTGCCACCAGTGATTTACTACACCTGTATGAATACGAGCAGTACTTC
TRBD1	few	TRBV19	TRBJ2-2	CASRERIRDRGPTGELFF	TGTGCCAGCAGAGAGAGGATTCGGGACAGGGGACCAACCGGGGAGCTGTTTTTT
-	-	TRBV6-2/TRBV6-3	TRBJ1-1	CASSYQDGEAFF	TGTGCCAGCAGTTACCAGGACGGTGAAGCTTTCTTT
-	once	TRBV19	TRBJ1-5	CASSGPGHAPRQPQHF	TGTGCCAGTAGTGGGCCGGGACATGCCCCACGGCAGCCCCAGCATTTT
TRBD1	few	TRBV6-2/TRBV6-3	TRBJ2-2	CASSYSGRGNGELFF	TGTGCCAGCAGTTACTCTGGCAGGGGGAACGGGGAGCTGTTTTTT
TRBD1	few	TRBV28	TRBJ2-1	CASSLRDRGREEQFF	TGTGCCAGCAGTTTAAGGGACAGGGGGCGCGAGGAGCAGTTCTTC
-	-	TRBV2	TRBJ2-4	CASSSEDTASSF	TGTGCCAGCAGTTCAGAAGACACCGCCTCGTCCTTC
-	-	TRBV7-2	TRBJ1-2	CASSLVATGSDRGLTF	-
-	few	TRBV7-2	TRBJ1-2	CASSPAGTDRLGYTF	TGTGCCAGCAGCCCAGCCGGGACCGATCGCTTGGGCTACACCTTC
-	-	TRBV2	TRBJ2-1	CASSPRYSYEQFF	TGTGCCAGCAGTCCCCGGTATAGTTATGAGCAGTTCTTC
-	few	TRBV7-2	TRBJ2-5	CASSLVGTGLGETQYF	TGTGCCAGCAGCTTAGTAGGGACCGGATTGGGAGAGACCCAGTACTTC
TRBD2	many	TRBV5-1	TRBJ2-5	CASSLFPAGAGETQYF	TGCGCCAGCAGCTTGTTTCCAGCGGGGGCCGGGGAGACCCAGTACTTC
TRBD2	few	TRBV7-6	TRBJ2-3	CASSLLAGITDTQYF	TGTGCCAGCAGCCTTCTAGCGGGGATCACAGATACGCAGTATTTT
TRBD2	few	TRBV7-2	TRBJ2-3	CASSPGRGGQDTQYF	TGTGCCAGCAGCCCTGGGCGGGGGGGGCAAGATACGCAGTATTTT
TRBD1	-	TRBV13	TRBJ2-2	CASSFDRANTGELFF	TGTGCCAGCAGCTTCGACAGGGCGAACACCGGGGAGCTGTTTTTT
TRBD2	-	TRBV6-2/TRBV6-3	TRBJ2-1	CASSYDGGGYNEQFF	TGTGCCAGCAGTTACGATGGGGGGGGCTACAATGAGCAGTTCTTC
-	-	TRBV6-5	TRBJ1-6	CASSYSPGPLLGNSPLHF	TGTGCCAGCAGTTACTCCCCAGGGCCCCTTTTAGGAAATTCACCCCTCCACTTT
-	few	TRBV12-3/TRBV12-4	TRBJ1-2	CASSLLRVYGYTF	TGTGCCAGCAGCCTACTAAGGGTCTATGGCTACACCTTC
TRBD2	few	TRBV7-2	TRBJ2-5	CASSGGPSGGFYETQYF	TGTGCCAGCAGCGGGGGGCCTAGCGGGGGCTTTTACGAGACCCAGTACTTC
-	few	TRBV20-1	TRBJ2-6	CSAPQGQGGANVLTF	TGCAGTGCTCCTCAGGGGCAGGGTGGGGCCAACGTCCTGACTTTC
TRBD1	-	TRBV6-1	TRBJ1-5	CASTETGVSNQPQHF	TGTGCCAGCACCGAGACAGGGGTCAGCAATCAGCCCCAGCATTTT
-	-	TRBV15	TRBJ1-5	CSNQPQHF	TGTAGCAATCAGCCCCAGCATTTT
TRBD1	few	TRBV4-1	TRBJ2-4	CASSQYYPPGQGLLLAKNIQYF	TGCGCCAGCAGCCAATACTACCCCCCTGGACAGGGACTCCTTTTAGCCAAAAACATTCAGTACTTC
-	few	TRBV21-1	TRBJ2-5	CASSTPTDQETQYF	TGTGCCAGCAGCACCCCGACAGACCAAGAGACCCAGTACTTC
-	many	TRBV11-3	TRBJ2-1	CASSRDGVDNEQFF	TGTGCCAGCAGCCGAGACGGGGTAGACAATGAGCAGTTCTTC
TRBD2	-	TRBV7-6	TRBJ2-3	CASSKGRETDTQYF	TGTGCCAGCAGTAAAGGGAGGGAGACAGATACGCAGTATTTT
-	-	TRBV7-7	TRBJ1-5	CASSLGGTRHQPQHF	TGTGCTAGCAGCTTAGGCGGGACACGGCATCAGCCCCAGCATTTT
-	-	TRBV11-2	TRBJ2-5	CASSLTSPETQYF	TGTGCCAGCAGCCTAACTAGCCCGGAGACCCAGTACTTC
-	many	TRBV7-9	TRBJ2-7	CASSWDSPYEQYF	TGTGCCAGCAGCTGGGACTCACCCTACGAGCAGTACTTC
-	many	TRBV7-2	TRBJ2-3	CASSLARGDTQYF	TGTGCCAGCAGCTTAGCCCGGGGGGATACGCAGTATTTT
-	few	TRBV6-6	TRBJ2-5	CASRLDQETQYF	TGTGCCAGCCGCCTTGACCAAGAGACCCAGTACTTC
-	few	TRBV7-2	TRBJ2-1	CASSLVEGRTYNEQFF	TGTGCCAGCAGCTTAGTTGAGGGGAGGACCTACAATGAGCAGTTCTTC
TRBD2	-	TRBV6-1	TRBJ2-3	CASSPGLAETDTQYF	TGTGCCAGCAGCCCGGGACTAGCGGAGACAGATACGCAGTATTTT
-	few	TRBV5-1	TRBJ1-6	CASSLFGEAPLHF	TGCGCCAGCAGCTTGTTTGGGGAAGCACCCCTCCACTTT